Listed below are T cell receptor beta chains from one sample, sequenced in a study of beta chain features in type 1 diabetes. The assay was immunoSEQ multiplex PCR, and TCRdb's table has in-frame clones only and misses some. Seen here are around 400,000 clones, about 16% observed once, and the top ten hold under 0.02%. Sequencing input: naive CD4+ T cells from blood. These receptors all come from a woman aged 18 to 35 in good health. The CDR3 runs from the conserved cysteine through the conserved F or W. The order of the fields is J gene, D gene, clone size, V gene, CDR3 protein, CDR3 DNA. A D gene is named only where the DNA matches it firmly. Clone size is not always given. Where it is, it says once, few, many or a class for expanded clones.

J gene: TRBJ1-5
D gene: -
clone size: -
V gene: TRBV19
CDR3 protein: CASSILRDQPQHF
CDR3 DNA: TGTGCCAGTAGTATATTGCGGGATCAGCCCCAGCATTTT

J gene: TRBJ2-3
D gene: TRBD2
clone size: -
V gene: TRBV5-1
CDR3 protein: CASSLALAGATDTQYF
CDR3 DNA: TGCGCCAGCAGCTTGGCTCTAGCGGGGGCCACAGATACGCAGTATTTT

J gene: TRBJ2-1
D gene: -
clone size: few
V gene: TRBV7-9
CDR3 protein: CASSSRIVEQFF
CDR3 DNA: TGTGCCAGCAGCTCGAGGATTGTTGAGCAGTTCTTC

J gene: TRBJ2-2
D gene: TRBD1
clone size: few
V gene: TRBV18
CDR3 protein: CASSSWTGTNTGELFF
CDR3 DNA: TGTGCCAGCTCATCTTGGACAGGGACGAACACCGGGGAGCTGTTTTTT

J gene: TRBJ2-7
D gene: -
clone size: few
V gene: TRBV5-1
CDR3 protein: CASSLVQSYEQYF
CDR3 DNA: TGCGCCAGCAGCTTGGTTCAGTCCTACGAGCAGTACTTC

J gene: TRBJ2-7
D gene: -
clone size: -
V gene: TRBV7-9
CDR3 protein: CASSPLGSGSYEQYF
CDR3 DNA: TGTGCCAGCAGCCCCTTGGGTAGCGGTTCCTACGAGCAGTACTTC

J gene: TRBJ2-7
D gene: -
clone size: -
V gene: TRBV9
CDR3 protein: CASSVDSASRGEQYF
CDR3 DNA: TGTGCCAGCAGCGTAGATTCGGCCTCACGAGGCGAGCAGTACTTC

J gene: TRBJ2-5
D gene: -
clone size: few
V gene: TRBV18
CDR3 protein: CASSPRTAQETQYF
CDR3 DNA: TGTGCCAGCTCACCTAGAACAGCACAAGAGACCCAGTACTTC

J gene: TRBJ1-5
D gene: TRBD1
clone size: few
V gene: TRBV6-5
CDR3 protein: CASGRQGRQPQHF
CDR3 DNA: TGTGCCAGCGGCCGACAGGGGAGGCAGCCCCAGCATTTT

J gene: TRBJ1-2
D gene: -
clone size: few
V gene: TRBV28
CDR3 protein: CASSLSLLGGDYGYTF
CDR3 DNA: TGTGCCAGCAGTTTATCCCTCCTGGGAGGGGACTATGGCTACACCTTC

J gene: TRBJ1-1
D gene: TRBD1
clone size: few
V gene: TRBV18
CDR3 protein: CASSPPGQGTEAFF
CDR3 DNA: TGTGCCAGCTCACCACCGGGACAGGGAACTGAAGCTTTCTTT

J gene: TRBJ2-3
D gene: -
clone size: few
V gene: TRBV21-1
CDR3 protein: CASSKGRDAGADTQYF
CDR3 DNA: TGTGCCAGCAGCAAAGGGCGCGACGCAGGGGCAGATACGCAGTATTTT

J gene: TRBJ2-7
D gene: -
clone size: few
V gene: TRBV29-1
CDR3 protein: CSVARGAGQAEQYF
CDR3 DNA: TGCAGCGTTGCTCGAGGTGCGGGCCAGGCCGAGCAGTACTTC

J gene: TRBJ2-7
D gene: TRBD1
clone size: once
V gene: TRBV10-3
CDR3 protein: CAISKSGQSSYEQYF
CDR3 DNA: TGTGCCATCAGTAAGTCGGGACAGTCCTCCTACGAGCAGTACTTC

J gene: TRBJ2-6
D gene: TRBD1
clone size: few
V gene: TRBV9
CDR3 protein: CASSVQGAGANVLTF
CDR3 DNA: TGTGCCAGCAGCGTCCAGGGGGCTGGGGCCAACGTCCTGACTTTC

J gene: TRBJ2-1
D gene: TRBD2
clone size: few
V gene: TRBV5-1
CDR3 protein: CASSFLAGKFDEQFF
CDR3 DNA: TGCGCCAGCAGCTTTCTAGCGGGAAAGTTTGATGAGCAGTTCTTC

J gene: TRBJ1-5
D gene: -
clone size: -
V gene: TRBV12-2
CDR3 protein: CASRFPRGPSNQPQHF
CDR3 DNA: TGTGCAAGTCGCTTCCCCAGGGGGCCTAGCAATCAGCCCCAGCATTTT